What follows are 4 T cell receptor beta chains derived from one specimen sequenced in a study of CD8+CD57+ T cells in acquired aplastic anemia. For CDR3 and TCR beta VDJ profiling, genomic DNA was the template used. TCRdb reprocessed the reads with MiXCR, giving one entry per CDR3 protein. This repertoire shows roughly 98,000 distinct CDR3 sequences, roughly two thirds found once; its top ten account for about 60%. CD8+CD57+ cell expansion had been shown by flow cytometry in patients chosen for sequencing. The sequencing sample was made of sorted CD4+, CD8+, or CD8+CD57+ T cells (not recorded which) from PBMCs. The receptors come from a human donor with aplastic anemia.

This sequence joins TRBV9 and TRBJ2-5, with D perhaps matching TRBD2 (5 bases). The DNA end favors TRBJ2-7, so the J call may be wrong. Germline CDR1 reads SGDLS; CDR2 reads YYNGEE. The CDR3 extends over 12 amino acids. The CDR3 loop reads CANRKGSYEQYF. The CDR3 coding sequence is TGTGCCAATAGAAAAGGGAGCTACGAGCAGTACTTC.

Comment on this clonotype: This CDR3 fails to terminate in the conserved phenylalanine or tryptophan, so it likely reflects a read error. In DNA form, the CDR3 reads TGCAGCGTGGCGGACAGGGCCCCCTACGAGCAGTACTCC. It encodes CSVADRAPYEQYS. The rearrangement uses TRBV29-1 and TRBJ2-7, with TRBD1 identical over 8 bases. The CDR3 sequence is 13 residues long. V lost 6 bases and J lost 2; bases outside the gene matches: 6. Germline CDR1 SQVTM, CDR2 ANQGSEA.

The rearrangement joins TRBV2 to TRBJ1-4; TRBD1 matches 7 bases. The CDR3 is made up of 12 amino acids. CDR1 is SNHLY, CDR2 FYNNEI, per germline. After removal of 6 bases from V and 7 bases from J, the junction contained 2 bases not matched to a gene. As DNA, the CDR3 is TGTGCCAGCAGAGGGGGCGGTGAAAAACTGTTTTTT. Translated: CASRGGGEKLFF.

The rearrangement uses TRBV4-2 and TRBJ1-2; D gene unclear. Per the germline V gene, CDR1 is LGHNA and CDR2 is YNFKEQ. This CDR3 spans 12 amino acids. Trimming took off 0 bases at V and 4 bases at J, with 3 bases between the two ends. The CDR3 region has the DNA TGTGCCAGCAGCCAAGATAGCTATGGCTACACCTTC. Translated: CASSQDSYGYTF.